The present T cell receptor beta chain was sequenced within a study of blood T cell repertoires in COVID-19. Study information: Samples of COVID-19 (acute and convalescent) were obtained from the United States, Italy and Spain.

J was trimmed by 1 base and V by 8 bases; bases with no gene match: 5. This CDR3 region has 15 residues. CDR1 and CDR2 (germline): LGHNT, FRNRAP. Assay used: immunoSEQ multiplex PCR; TCRdb lists only in-frame clones, some missing. The table has around 70,000 clones, 83% seen once. Sequenced input: peripheral blood. The sequence came from an older man with acute or convalescent COVID-19. This chain connects TRBV12-5 to TRBJ2-5, with TRBD1 matching over 12 bases. CDR3 sequence (DNA): TGTGCTAGTTGCCAGGGACAGGGGGCCCAAGAGACCCAGTACTTC. Its translation is CASCQGQGAQETQYF.